This T cell receptor (beta chain) was sequenced for a study of post-analysis software for immune sequencing data. CDR3 length: 11 amino acids. V was clipped by 10 bases and J by 12 bases, with 16 bases between them. Per the germline V gene, CDR1 is SNHLY and CDR2 is FYNNEI. As for this clonotype: The antigen is undetermined.

Every TCR beta cDNA library bore unique molecular identifiers. MiXCR was run by TCRdb on the PCR reads, yielding one entry per CDR3 protein. In the table there are around 770,000 distinct CDR3 sequences, roughly 50% of which are singletons. Findings and limits, study-wide: TRBV5-6, TRBV5-1 and TRBV20-1 belonged to a set of a handful of TRBV segments that were more frequent in patients than controls.

The source material was blood. The clonotype was recovered from a girl aged 5-17 years with multiple sclerosis. The J gene is TRBJ2-1, the V gene TRBV2; D remains unclear. The CDR3 loop reads CAIPLDPGQFF. The DNA for the CDR3 is TGTGCCATCCCCCTTGATCCTGGGCAGTTCTTC.